These T cell receptor beta chains were read from a single sample in a study of cytomegalovirus exposure and HLA in healthy donors. The data were produced by immunoSEQ multiplex PCR, yet TCRdb's version contains in-frame clones alone and is incomplete. The data hold roughly 180,000 clones, with approximately 88% observed a single time. The sample taken for sequencing was PBMCs. These receptors were collected from a boy aged 2 to 9 in good health and CMV-seronegative. Each CDR3 is given with its conserved first and last residue. A D gene is named only where the DNA matches it firmly. Clone sizes are given selectively: once, few, many, or a class where the clone is expanded.

D gene,V gene,J gene,clone size,CDR3 protein,CDR3 DNA
NA,TRBV28,TRBJ1-5,NA,CASSFLRGTSNQPQHF,TGTGCCAGCAGTTTTCTCCGGGGGACTAGCAATCAGCCCCAGCATTTT
TRBD2,TRBV4-2,TRBJ2-5,NA,CASSQDPGLAKETQYF,TGTGCCAGCAGCCAAGATCCGGGACTAGCCAAAGAGACCCAGTACTTC
NA,TRBV2,TRBJ2-1,few,CASGRGEQFF,TGTGCCAGCGGGCGCGGGGAGCAGTTCTTC
NA,TRBV5-4,TRBJ1-1,NA,CASSLFGLGTEAFF,TGTGCCAGCAGCCTCTTCGGACTCGGTACTGAAGCTTTCTTT
NA,TRBV6-1,TRBJ1-5,NA,CASSEVEGYNQPQHF,TGTGCCAGCAGTGAAGTGGAGGGGTACAATCAGCCCCAGCATTTT
NA,TRBV7-2,TRBJ2-3,NA,CASSLEPTMDTQYF,TGTGCCAGCAGCTTAGAACCGACAATGGATACGCAGTATTTT
TRBD2,TRBV30,TRBJ2-7,NA,CAWSGYSGSSYEQYF,TGTGCCTGGAGTGGATATAGCGGGAGCTCCTACGAGCAGTACTTC
NA,TRBV16,TRBJ1-2,NA,CASSQSKLRANYGYTF,TGTGCCAGCAGCCAATCGAAATTACGAGCTAACTATGGCTACACCTTC
NA,TRBV4-3,TRBJ2-1,NA,CASSQVMYNEQFF,TGCGCCAGCAGCCAAGTTATGTACAATGAGCAGTTCTTC
NA,TRBV7-9,TRBJ2-3,NA,CASSLSDSFTDTQYF,TGTGCCAGCAGCTTATCGGACAGCTTCACAGATACGCAGTATTTT
TRBD1,TRBV7-6,TRBJ2-3,NA,CASSSKQGADTQYF,TGTGCCAGCAGCTCTAAACAGGGGGCGGATACGCAGTATTTT
NA,TRBV5-1,TRBJ1-4,NA,CASSPQGTNEKLFF,TGCGCCAGCAGCCCGCAGGGAACTAATGAAAAACTGTTTTTT
NA,TRBV5-1,TRBJ2-1,NA,CASSLGMGPYNEQFF,TGCGCCAGCAGCTTGGGCATGGGCCCCTACAATGAGCAGTTCTTC
TRBD2,TRBV9,TRBJ2-3,NA,CASSVDQRGYTDTQYF,TGTGCCAGCAGCGTAGATCAGCGGGGATACACAGATACGCAGTATTTT
NA,TRBV27,TRBJ1-3,NA,CASRGRRQFLGNTIYF,TGTGCCAGCAGGGGGCGGCGGCAGTTTTTGGGAAACACCATATATTTT
TRBD2,TRBV2,TRBJ2-5,NA,CASSSGTSYETQYF,TGTGCCAGCAGTTCCGGGACTAGCTATGAGACCCAGTACTTC
NA,TRBV27,TRBJ2-1,NA,CASSLFFRQRSYNEQFF,TGTGCCAGCAGTTTATTCTTCAGACAGCGCTCCTACAATGAGCAGTTCTTC
NA,TRBV7-9,TRBJ2-2,NA,CASSADLAGEHTGELFF,TGTGCCAGCAGCGCGGATCTAGCAGGAGAGCACACCGGGGAGCTGTTTTTT
NA,TRBV10-3,TRBJ2-1,NA,CAISEGREAFNEQFF,TGTGCCATCAGCGAGGGGAGAGAGGCTTTTAATGAGCAGTTCTTC
NA,TRBV5-1,TRBJ1-1,NA,CASSGREGPLGGEAFF,TGCGCCAGCAGCGGGCGGGAGGGTCCCCTAGGAGGTGAAGCTTTCTTT
TRBD1,TRBV5-1,TRBJ2-1,NA,CASSSTGAGGSEQFF,TGCGCCAGCAGCAGTACAGGGGCCGGTGGGAGTGAGCAGTTCTTC
TRBD1,TRBV19,TRBJ1-2,NA,CASSPQTGGNYGYTF,TGTGCCAGTAGTCCTCAGACAGGGGGGAACTATGGCTACACCTTC
TRBD2,TRBV5-6,TRBJ2-1,NA,CASSLGLREGPYNEQFF,TGTGCCAGCAGCTTGGGGCTGCGGGAGGGGCCCTACAATGAGCAGTTCTTC
NA,TRBV19,TRBJ2-1,NA,CASSIQETSNEQFF,TGTGCCAGTAGTATCCAAGAGACTAGTAATGAGCAGTTCTTC
NA,TRBV27,TRBJ1-2,NA,CASSLGGGSGYTF,TGTGCCAGCAGTTTAGGCGGGGGATCTGGCTACACCTTC
TRBD2,TRBV7-6,TRBJ2-7,NA,CASSLGAGDGSYEQYF,TGTGCCAGCAGCTTAGGGGCGGGGGATGGCTCCTACGAGCAGTACTTC
TRBD1,TRBV30,TRBJ1-2,NA,CAWRDRGYGYTF,TGTGCCTGGAGGGACAGGGGGTACGGCTACACCTTC
NA,TRBV7-9,TRBJ2-5,NA,CASSPFVYQETQYF,TGTGCCAGCAGCCCCTTTGTCTACCAAGAGACCCAGTACTTC
NA,TRBV25-1,TRBJ1-6,once,CASSDSRGNSPLHF,TGTGCCAGCAGTGACAGTAGGGGGAATTCACCCCTCCACTTT
NA,TRBV5-1,TRBJ2-1,NA,CASSAGVNNEQFF,TGCGCCAGCAGCGCCGGGGTCAACAATGAGCAGTTCTTC
NA,TRBV4-2,TRBJ2-5,NA,CASSQDRGQETQYF,TGTGCCAGCAGCCAAGATCGCGGGCAAGAGACCCAGTACTTC
TRBD1,TRBV10-2,TRBJ1-1,NA,CASSERRGMVNTEAFF,TGCGCCAGCAGTGAACGCAGGGGGATGGTGAACACTGAAGCTTTCTTT
TRBD1,TRBV6-1,TRBJ1-6,NA,CASSATGGSPLHF,TGTGCCAGCAGTGCGACAGGGGGATCACCCCTCCACTTT
TRBD1,TRBV18,TRBJ1-1,NA,CASSPSNGQGTEAFF,TGTGCCAGCTCACCTTCCAACGGACAGGGTACTGAAGCTTTCTTT
NA,TRBV7-9,TRBJ2-6,NA,CASSPRTGTGANVLTF,TGTGCCAGCAGCCCAAGAACAGGGACTGGGGCCAACGTCCTGACTTTC
NA,TRBV15,TRBJ1-4,few,CATSPTIRREAWEKLFF,TGTGCCACCAGCCCCACTATCAGGAGGGAAGCTTGGGAAAAACTGTTTTTT
TRBD2,TRBV20-1,TRBJ2-1,NA,CSALTSGEQFF,TGCAGTGCACTAACTAGCGGAGAGCAGTTCTTC